This is a list of T cell receptor beta chains from one sample in a study of cytomegalovirus exposure and HLA in healthy donors. Clones were sequenced by immunoSEQ multiplex PCR, and TCRdb holds only the in-frame ones, with some missing. The sample records over 200,000 clones, 60% to 80% being singletons. Sequenced input: PBMCs. All receptors derive from a male donor in good health and CMV-seronegative. Both conserved end residues are part of each CDR3. A D gene is named only where the DNA matches it firmly. Where a row states a size, it is once, few, many or the class of an expanded clone; other rows omit it.

D	J	size	V	CDR3	DNA
TRBD2	TRBJ2-2	many	TRBV11-3	CASSLVAGAGTGELFF	TGTGCCAGCAGCTTAGTTGCGGGAGCGGGCACCGGGGAGCTGTTTTTT
TRBD1	TRBJ2-5	-	TRBV2	CASSEEGAGETQYF	TGTGCCAGCAGTGAAGAGGGGGCCGGGGAGACCCAGTACTTC
TRBD2	TRBJ2-7	-	TRBV6-5	CASSYSGGGNYEQYF	TGTGCCAGCAGTTACTCGGGGGGAGGGAACTACGAGCAGTACTTC
-	TRBJ2-1	-	TRBV2	CASSESRGRRNEQFF	TGTGCCAGCAGTGAGAGCAGGGGACGACGGAATGAGCAGTTCTTC
-	TRBJ2-2	-	TRBV9	CASSVVVTGELFF	TGTGCCAGCAGCGTAGTCGTCACCGGGGAGCTGTTTTTT
TRBD1	TRBJ2-7	-	TRBV14	CASSQDRSRGSSYEQYF	TGTGCCAGCAGCCAAGATCGGAGCAGGGGGAGCTCCTACGAGCAGTACTTC
-	TRBJ1-5	-	TRBV28	CASSLWRADNQPQHF	TGTGCCAGCAGTTTATGGAGGGCAGACAATCAGCCCCAGCATTTT
TRBD1	TRBJ2-1	few	TRBV29-1	CSVEDKGTGVGDEQFF	TGCAGCGTTGAAGATAAGGGGACAGGGGTTGGTGATGAGCAGTTCTTC
-	TRBJ1-3	-	TRBV5-1	CASTLMDSSLGNTIYF	TGCGCCAGCACCTTAATGGACAGCTCACTTGGAAACACCATATATTTT
-	TRBJ2-2	once	TRBV28	CASSLSGELFF	TGTGCCAGCAGTTTGAGCGGGGAGCTGTTTTTT
-	TRBJ2-7	-	TRBV29-1	CSVGVVRDEQYF	TGCAGCGTCGGGGTAGTCCGCGACGAGCAGTACTTC
-	TRBJ1-1	-	TRBV6-1	CASMRDHTEAFF	TGTGCCAGCATGCGGGACCACACTGAAGCTTTCTTT
TRBD2	TRBJ2-1	-	TRBV10-3	CAISVSSGGSSYNEQFF	TGTGCCATCAGTGTGTCGTCGGGGGGTAGCTCCTACAATGAGCAGTTCTTC
-	TRBJ2-7	-	TRBV27	CASSLAGARYEQYF	TGTGCCAGCAGTTTAGCGGGGGCGCGGTACGAGCAGTACTTC
TRBD2	TRBJ2-3	-	TRBV6-5	CASRASGRSDTQYF	TGTGCCAGCAGGGCTAGCGGGCGCTCAGATACGCAGTATTTT
-	TRBJ2-7	few	TRBV4-1	CASSQGLYYEQYF	TGCGCCAGCAGCCAAGGCCTATATTACGAGCAGTACTTC
-	TRBJ1-2	-	TRBV6-4	CASSLEYGENNGYTF	TGTGCCAGCAGCCTGGAGTACGGGGAGAATAATGGCTACACCTTC
-	TRBJ1-3	few	TRBV5-3	CARINSSGNTIYF	TGTGCCAGAATAAACAGCTCTGGAAACACCATATATTTT
-	TRBJ2-4	-	TRBV4-2	CASSQGDAIGGKNIQYF	TGTGCCAGCAGCCAAGGAGACGCAATCGGAGGCAAAAACATTCAGTACTTC
-	TRBJ1-3	-	TRBV30	CAWSVRAGSGGNTIYF	TGTGCCTGGAGTGTACGCGCGGGATCGGGAGGAAACACCATATATTTT
TRBD2	TRBJ2-7	-	TRBV7-2	CASSLGGSIGEQYF	TGTGCCAGCAGCTTAGGCGGGAGTATCGGCGAGCAGTACTTC
-	TRBJ2-2	-	TRBV9	CASSVALASSGELFF	TGTGCCAGCAGCGTAGCCCTGGCTAGTTCCGGGGAGCTGTTTTTT
TRBD2	TRBJ2-3	few	TRBV4-2	CASSHLVAGGAKDTQYF	TGTGCCAGCAGCCACTTAGTAGCGGGAGGGGCCAAAGATACGCAGTATTTT
TRBD1	TRBJ1-2	-	TRBV5-4	CASSPRDRGYGYTF	TGTGCCAGCAGCCCTCGGGACAGGGGTTATGGCTACACCTTC
-	TRBJ1-5	-	TRBV19	CASSIVLWAGSNQPQHF	TGTGCCAGTAGTATAGTACTTTGGGCGGGGAGCAATCAGCCCCAGCATTTT
-	TRBJ2-7	-	TRBV27	CASSPPMGREQYF	TGTGCCAGCAGTCCCCCTATGGGCCGGGAACAGTACTTC
-	TRBJ2-3	-	TRBV10-1	CASTPFYTDTQYF	TGCGCCAGCACCCCCTTTTACACAGATACGCAGTATTTT
TRBD1	TRBJ1-3	-	TRBV5-4	CASSLPPGAGGSGNTIYF	TGTGCCAGCAGCTTGCCCCCCGGGGCAGGGGGCTCTGGAAACACCATATATTTT
-	TRBJ1-5	few	TRBV28	CASSSTQGLGNQPQHF	TGTGCCAGCAGTTCGACGCAGGGGTTGGGCAATCAGCCCCAGCATTTT
TRBD1	TRBJ1-2	-	TRBV4-1	CASSQTRQGEANYGYTF	TGCGCCAGCAGCCAAACCCGACAGGGAGAGGCCAACTATGGCTACACCTTC
-	TRBJ1-2	few	TRBV15	CATSRDLRYGYTF	TGTGCCACCAGCAGAGATTTACGGTATGGCTACACCTTC
-	TRBJ2-1	once	TRBV14	CASSAWTDNEQFF	TGTGCCAGCAGCGCCTGGACAGACAATGAGCAGTTCTTC
-	TRBJ2-7	-	TRBV6-1	CASSELDSPSYEQYF	TGTGCCAGCAGTGAATTGGACAGCCCTAGCTACGAGCAGTACTTC
TRBD2	TRBJ2-7	-	TRBV28	CASTSPSGRLYEQYF	TGTGCCAGCACCAGTCCTAGCGGGAGGCTCTACGAGCAGTACTTC
TRBD1	TRBJ1-2	-	TRBV7-9	CSSSRQGSGYTF	TGTTCCAGCAGCCGACAGGGTTCTGGCTACACCTTC
TRBD1	TRBJ1-3	-	TRBV18	CASSSGTDGNTIYF	TGTGCCAGCTCGTCCGGGACAGACGGAAACACCATATATTTT
TRBD2	TRBJ2-3	once	TRBV2	CASSGLTSGKGDTQYF	TGTGCCAGCAGTGGTTTGACTAGCGGAAAAGGGGATACGCAGTATTTT
TRBD2	TRBJ2-2	-	TRBV6-6	CASSRRVGGRTGELFF	TGTGCCAGCAGCCGTCGGGTGGGCGGGAGGACCGGGGAGCTGTTTTTT
TRBD2	TRBJ2-7	once	TRBV27	CASSLSGASGRFRGYEQYF	TGTGCCAGCAGTTTATCGGGCGCTAGCGGGAGGTTTAGAGGTTACGAGCAGTACTTC
-	TRBJ1-1	-	TRBV7-3	CASSLSSGTEAFF	TGTGCCAGCAGCTTAAGCTCCGGGACTGAAGCTTTCTTT
-	TRBJ2-3	-	TRBV5-4	CASSLLGISTDTQYF	TGTGCCAGCAGCTTGCTCGGTATTAGCACAGATACGCAGTATTTT
-	TRBJ2-7	-	TRBV7-3	CASSLTAGHEQYF	TGTGCCAGCAGCTTAACAGCGGGCCACGAGCAGTACTTC
TRBD1	TRBJ1-1	once	TRBV6-1	CASSNRGRNTEAFF	TGTGCCAGCAGCAACAGGGGGCGGAACACTGAAGCTTTCTTT
TRBD2	TRBJ2-1	-	TRBV7-3	CASSLSGRVEGNEQFF	TGTGCCAGCAGCTTAAGCGGGAGGGTGGAGGGCAATGAGCAGTTCTTC
TRBD1	TRBJ2-7	-	TRBV19	CASSLTGDHYEQYF	TGTGCCAGTAGTCTAACAGGGGACCACTACGAGCAGTACTTC
-	TRBJ2-7	-	TRBV30	CAWSVSRVRDEQYF	TGTGCCTGGAGTGTATCCAGGGTCCGAGACGAGCAGTACTTC
TRBD2	TRBJ2-1	-	TRBV11-3	CASSPTGGAYNEQFF	TGTGCCAGCAGCCCTACCGGGGGGGCTTACAATGAGCAGTTCTTC
TRBD2	TRBJ2-1	once	TRBV6-1	CASSGLAGFDEQFF	TGTGCCAGCAGTGGACTAGCGGGATTTGATGAGCAGTTCTTC